This T cell receptor beta chain came from a study of T-cell reconstitution after alpha-beta-depleted transplantation in children. This clonotype was seen repeatedly, ten times or more. This CDR3 has 11 residues. V lost 5 bases and J 7 bases, leaving 9 bases between the germline ends. Germline CDR1 is SEHNR and CDR2 is FQNEAQ (reference sequence). During its preparation, the TCRbeta library received unique molecular identifiers. TCRdb itself ran the PCR reads through MiXCR, one entry per CDR3 protein. Here the sample spans some 200,000 distinct CDR3 sequences, roughly 9.1% being singletons. Sequencing used PBMCs, mostly from graft donor cells, obtained 360 days after TCRalphabeta/CD19-depleted stem cell transplant. This receptor was obtained from a male patient aged 2 to 9 who had a stem cell transplant for acute myeloid leukemia, so the T cells may come from the graft donor. The chain recombines TRBV7-9 with TRBJ2-7; D uncertain. CDR3 coding DNA: TGTGCCAGCAGCCCTGGTTCGGAGCAGTACTTC. As protein: CASSPGSEQYF.